This T cell receptor (beta chain) appears in the sequencing data of a study of shared clonotypes between healthy human individuals. Naive CD4+ cells were CD45RA-selected; the remaining cells were memory. Study findings and constraints: Non-shared clonotypes displayed generation probabilities falling below those of clonotypes present in all four donors. Estimated richness was generally greater in naive than memory subsets.

On this clone: What it binds is not known.

Generated by immunoSEQ multiplex PCR, the TCRdb table keeps only in-frame clones and is missing some. The data hold around 1,100,000 clones, with 60% to 80% observed a single time. V lost 6 bases and J lost 3, with 9 bases in between. This CDR3 region has 12 residues. The germline V gene encodes CDR1 LNHDA and CDR2 SQIVND (reference sequence). This clonotype was obtained from a man aged 18 to 29 in good health. Some clones in this sample may be carry-over from other donors' samples. The sequenced sample consisted of memory CD4+ T cells from PBMCs. Sample subset: CD45RA-negative fraction. The V call is TRBV19, the J call TRBJ2-7; unclear D gene. The CDR3 region has the DNA TGTGCCAGTAGAGATCCTCGCTACGAGCAGTACTTC. Translation: CASRDPRYEQYF.